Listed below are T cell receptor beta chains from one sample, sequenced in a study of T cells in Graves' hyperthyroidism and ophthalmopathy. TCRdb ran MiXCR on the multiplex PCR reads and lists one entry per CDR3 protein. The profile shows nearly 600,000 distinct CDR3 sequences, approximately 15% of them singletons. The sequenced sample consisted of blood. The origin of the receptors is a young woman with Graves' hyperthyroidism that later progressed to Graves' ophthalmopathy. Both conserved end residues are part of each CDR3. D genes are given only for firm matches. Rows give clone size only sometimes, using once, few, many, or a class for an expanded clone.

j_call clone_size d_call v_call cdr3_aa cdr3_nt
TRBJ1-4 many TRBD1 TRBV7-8 CASSVDRGSEKLFF TGTGCCAGCAGCGTGGACAGGGGTAGTGAAAAACTGTTTTTT
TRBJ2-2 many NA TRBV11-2 CASTVGTGELFF TGTGCCAGTACAGTGGGCACCGGGGAGCTGTTTTTT
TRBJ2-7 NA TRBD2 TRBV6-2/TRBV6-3 CASSYSGSGSYEQYF TGTGCCAGCAGTTACTCCGGTAGCGGGAGTTACGAGCAGTACTTC
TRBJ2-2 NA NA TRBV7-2 CASSYQGPNTGELFF TGTGCCAGCAGCTATCAGGGGCCGAACACCGGGGAGCTGTTTTTT
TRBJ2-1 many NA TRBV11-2 CASSSLRDSGQFF TGTGCCAGCAGCTCCCTTAGGGACTCTGGGCAGTTCTTC
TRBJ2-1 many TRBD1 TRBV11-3 CASSLSHPDRESYNEQFF TGTGCCAGCAGCTTATCCCACCCCGACAGGGAATCCTACAATGAGCAGTTCTTC
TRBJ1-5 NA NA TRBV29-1 CSVARNSNQPQHF TGCAGCGTTGCGCGGAATAGCAATCAGCCCCAGCATTTT
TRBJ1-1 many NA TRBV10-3 CATTRGTEAFF TGTGCCACCACCCGGGGGACTGAAGCTTTCTTT
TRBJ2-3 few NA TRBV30 CAWSLTDTQYF TGTGCCTGGAGCCTCACAGATACGCAGTATTTT
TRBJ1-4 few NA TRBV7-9 CASSLPEHLNEKLFF TGTGCCAGCAGCCTCCCTGAGCACCTTAATGAAAAACTGTTTTTT
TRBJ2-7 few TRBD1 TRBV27 CASSLGFSRDRGYEQYF TGTGCCAGCAGTTTAGGGTTTTCTCGGGACAGGGGCTACGAGCAGTACTTC
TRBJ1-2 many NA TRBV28 CASSPPGGGNYGYTF TGTGCCAGCAGTCCACCCGGGGGGGGAAACTATGGCTACACCTTC
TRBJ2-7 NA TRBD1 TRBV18 CASSPGTGGTGQYF TGTGCCAGCTCACCCGGGACAGGGGGGACTGGGCAGTACTTC
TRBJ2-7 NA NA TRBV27 CASSLSVGAYEQYF TGTGCCAGCAGTTTATCGGTGGGGGCCTACGAGCAGTACTTC
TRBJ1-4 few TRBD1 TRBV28 CASSSFTPGQGASPFHLRGEKLFF TGTGCCAGCAGTTCCTTTACCCCGGGACAGGGCGCCTCACCCTTCCATTTACGCGGCGAAAAACTGTTTTTT
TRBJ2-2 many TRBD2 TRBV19 CASSSNLGGTGELFF TGTGCCAGTAGTAGCAACTTGGGAGGGACCGGGGAGCTGTTTTTT
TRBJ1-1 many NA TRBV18 CASSPLNSPEAFF TGTGCCAGCTCACCATTGAACAGTCCGGAAGCTTTCTTT
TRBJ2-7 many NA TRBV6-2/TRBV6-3 CASSGWSSYEQYF TGTGCCAGCAGTGGGTGGTCTTCGTACGAGCAGTACTTC
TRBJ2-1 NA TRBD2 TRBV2 CASRGGSGSPGNEQFF TGTGCCAGCAGGGGGGGTAGCGGGAGTCCGGGAAATGAGCAGTTCTTC
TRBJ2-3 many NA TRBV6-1 CASSEARVDTQYF TGTGCCAGCAGTGAAGCGAGGGTAGATACGCAGTATTTT